This TCR beta chain derives from a study of STAT5B mutations in CD4+ large granular lymphocyte leukemia. TCRdb's table, derived via immunoSEQ multiplex PCR, lists solely in-frame clones and lacks some. The sample lists about 19,000 clones, less than 85% occurring once. The V end lost 4 bases, the J end lost 0 bases, and 6 bases lay between the germline ends. Germline-derived CDR1 and CDR2 are SQVTM and ANQGSEA. The CDR3 totals 12 residues. Source material: CD4+ T cells from blood buffy coats. The receptor comes from a human donor in good health. The chain combines TRBV29-1 with TRBJ2-5; no definite D call. DNA for the CDR3: TGCAGCGTTGGTGCCTACCAAGAGACCCAGTACTTC. Translating it yields CSVGAYQETQYF.